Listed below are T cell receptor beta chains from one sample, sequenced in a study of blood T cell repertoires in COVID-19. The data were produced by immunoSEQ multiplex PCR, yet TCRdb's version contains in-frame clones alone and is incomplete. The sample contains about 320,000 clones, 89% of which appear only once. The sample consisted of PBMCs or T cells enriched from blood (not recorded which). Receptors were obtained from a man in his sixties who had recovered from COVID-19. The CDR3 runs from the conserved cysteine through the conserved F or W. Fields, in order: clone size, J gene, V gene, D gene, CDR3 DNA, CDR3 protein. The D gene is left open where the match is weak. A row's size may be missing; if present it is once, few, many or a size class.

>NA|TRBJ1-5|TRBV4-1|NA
TGCGCCAGCAGCCAAGATGCGACAGACGATCAGCCCCAGCATTTT
CASSQDATDDQPQHF
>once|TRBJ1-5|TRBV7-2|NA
TGTGCCAGCAGCTTAGCGTCGGGGGGCGGCAATCAGCCCCAGCATTTT
CASSLASGGGNQPQHF
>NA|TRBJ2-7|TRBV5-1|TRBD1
TGCGCCAGCAGCTCCGGGACAGGGGACTACGAGCAGTACTTC
CASSSGTGDYEQYF
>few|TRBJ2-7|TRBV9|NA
TGTGCCAGCAGCGTAGGCCCGGGATCGGCCTACGAGCAGTACTTC
CASSVGPGSAYEQYF
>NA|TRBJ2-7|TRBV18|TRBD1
TGTGCCAGCTCACTTCGACAGGGCGTCTACGAGCAGTACTTC
CASSLRQGVYEQYF
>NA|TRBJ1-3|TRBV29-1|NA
TGCAGCGTTGTGCCTGGGAGCTCTGGAAACACCATATATTTT
CSVVPGSSGNTIYF
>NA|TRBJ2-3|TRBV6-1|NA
TGTGCCAGCAGTGAAGTGGCTACGCAGTATTTT
CASSEVATQYF
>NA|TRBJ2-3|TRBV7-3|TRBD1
TGTGCCAGCAGTTTACAGGGGGGTGCCACAGATACGCAGTATTTT
CASSLQGGATDTQYF
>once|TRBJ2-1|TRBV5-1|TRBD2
TGCGCCAGCAGCCCCGGACTAGAAAGCTCCTACAATGAGCAGTTCTTC
CASSPGLESSYNEQFF
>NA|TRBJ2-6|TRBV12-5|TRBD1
TGTGCTAGTGAGGACAGGTGGCCGCGAGGGGCCAACGTCCTGACTTTC
CASEDRWPRGANVLTF
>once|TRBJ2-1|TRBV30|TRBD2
TGTGCCTGGAGTGTACTAGCGGGGGGTCCTTCAGGGCAGTTCTTC
CAWSVLAGGPSGQFF
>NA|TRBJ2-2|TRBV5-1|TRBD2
TGCGCCAGCAGGCCACTAGCGGGCACGAACACCGGGGAGCTGTTTTTT
CASRPLAGTNTGELFF
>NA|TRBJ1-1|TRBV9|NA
TGTGCCAGCAGCGTAAGAGAGGATCCACCACCAGAAGCTTTCTTT
CASSVREDPPPEAFF
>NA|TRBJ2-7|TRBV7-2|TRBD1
TGTGCCAGCAGCTTTAGGACAGGGAGTTCCTACGAGCAGTACTTC
CASSFRTGSSYEQYF
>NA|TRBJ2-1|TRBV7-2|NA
TGTGCCAGCAGCTCCGCCCTTAGCATATATGAGCAGTTCTTC
CASSSALSIYEQFF
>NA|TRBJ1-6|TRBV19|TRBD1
TGTGCCATCGGGACAGGGGGTGATTCACCCCTCCACTTT
CAIGTGGDSPLHF
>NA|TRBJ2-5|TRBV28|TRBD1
TGTGCCAGCAGTCCTCCACAGGGGCAGCAAGAGACCCAGTACTTC
CASSPPQGQQETQYF
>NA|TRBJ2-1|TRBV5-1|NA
TGCGCCAGCAGCTTGGGAGGGAGATTCTACAATGAGCAGTTCTTC
CASSLGGRFYNEQFF
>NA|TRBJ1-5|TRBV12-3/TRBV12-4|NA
TGTGCCAGCAGTCGACACGCAAATCAGCCCCAGCATTTT
CASSRHANQPQHF
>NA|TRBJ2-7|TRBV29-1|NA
TGCAGCGTTGACGCAGGGGCTGGTCGGCTACCCGAGCAGTACTTC
CSVDAGAGRLPEQYF
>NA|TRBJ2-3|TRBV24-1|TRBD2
TGTGCCACCAGTGATTTGCAAGTTGCGGGAGGGTCAGATACGCAGTATTTT
CATSDLQVAGGSDTQYF
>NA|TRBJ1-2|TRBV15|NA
TGTGCCACCAGCAGAGATCTTGGCGGCAGGGGAGACTATGGCTACACCTTC
CATSRDLGGRGDYGYTF
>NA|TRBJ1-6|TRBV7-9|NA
TGTGCCAGCAGCTTAGATCGGGGAGGGGGTTCACCCCTCCACTTT
CASSLDRGGGSPLHF
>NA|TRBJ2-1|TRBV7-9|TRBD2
TGTGCCAGCAGCGTCAGCGGGAGGACCTACAATGAGCAGTTCTTC
CASSVSGRTYNEQFF
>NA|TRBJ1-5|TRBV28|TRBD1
TGTGCCAGCAGTACCGGACAGGGAACGATACAGCCCCAGCATTTT
CASSTGQGTIQPQHF
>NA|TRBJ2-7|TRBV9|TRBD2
TGTGCCAGCAGCTTCCGGGATAGCGGGAGCTACGAGCAGTACTTC
CASSFRDSGSYEQYF
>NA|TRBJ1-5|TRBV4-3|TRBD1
TGCGCCAGCAGCCAAGTTACAGGGGGGCAGCCCCAGCATTTT
CASSQVTGGQPQHF
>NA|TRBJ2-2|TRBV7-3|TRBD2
TGTGCCAGCAGCTTACCAGGGACTAGCGGGGGATGGGGCACCGGGGAGCTGTTTTTT
CASSLPGTSGGWGTGELFF
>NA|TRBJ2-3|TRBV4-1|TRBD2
TGCGCCAGCAGCCAAGACCCTAGCGGGATAGATACGCAGTATTTT
CASSQDPSGIDTQYF
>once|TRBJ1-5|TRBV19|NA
TGTGCCAGTAGAAGGGGGACCGATAGCAATCAGCCCCAGCATTTT
CASRRGTDSNQPQHF
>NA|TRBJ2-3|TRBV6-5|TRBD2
TGTGCCAGCAGTCGTTCCTGGACTAGCGGGAATACGCAGTATTTT
CASSRSWTSGNTQYF
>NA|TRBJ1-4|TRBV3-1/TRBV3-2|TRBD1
TGTGCCAGCAGCGCCGGGACAGGGGAGGAAAAACTGTTTTTT
CASSAGTGEEKLFF
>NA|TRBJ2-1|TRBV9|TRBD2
TGTGCCAGCAGTCCTCACGGGTCCCTAGCGGGAGGAGGGAGTGAGCAGTTCTTC
CASSPHGSLAGGGSEQFF
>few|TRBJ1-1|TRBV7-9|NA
TGTGCCAGCAGCCAACAGGTCGACACTGAAGCTTTCTTT
CASSQQVDTEAFF
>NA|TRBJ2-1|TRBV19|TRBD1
TGTGCCAGTAGTATAAAGAATCAGGGACAGGGCCCTAACAATGAGCAGTTCTTC
CASSIKNQGQGPNNEQFF
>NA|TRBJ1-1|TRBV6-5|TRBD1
TGTGCCAGCAGTTATCAGGGACAGGGAAGGTTGGGTGAAGCTTTCTTT
CASSYQGQGRLGEAFF
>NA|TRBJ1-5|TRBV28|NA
TGTGCCAGCACCTCAGGGGCGGGCAATCAGCCCCAGCATTTT
CASTSGAGNQPQHF
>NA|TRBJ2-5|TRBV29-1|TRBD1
TGCAGCTCGAAGGGGGCCGGGGAGACCCAGTACTTC
CSSKGAGETQYF
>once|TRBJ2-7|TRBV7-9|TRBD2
TGTGCCAGCAGCCGCCTCGGACTAGCCCCCGACGAGCAGTACTTC
CASSRLGLAPDEQYF
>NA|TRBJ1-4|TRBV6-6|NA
TGTGCCAGCAGTTACTACCGGGGGGGAACTAATGAAAAACTGTTTTTT
CASSYYRGGTNEKLFF
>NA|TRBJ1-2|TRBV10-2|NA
TGCGCCAGCAGCCTCGATGGGGGGAGTTATGGCTACACCTTC
CASSLDGGSYGYTF